The TCR beta chain under discussion was sequenced for a study of T cells expressing NK-cell markers. TCRdb re-called the 5' RACE reads; one entry per CDR3 protein, DNA not given. In total, the table holds fewer than 550,000 distinct CDR3 sequences. The CDR3 totals 20 residues. This sequence joins TRBV21-1 and TRBJ1-1; TCRdb calls TRBD1, which cannot be checked without DNA. TRBV21-1 is shown as a pseudogene. The TCR sequence derives from a woman in her forties or fifties in good health. The material sequenced was blood T cells: a sorted CD56 or NKG2C T cell subset, CD4+ or CD8+ T cells, or bulk PBMC T cells (not recorded which). The CDR3 region is CASSNSSPGGRRGRNTEAFF.